A single sample is the source of the 18 T cell receptor beta chains below, sequenced in a study of Graves' ophthalmopathy and Graves' hyperthyroidism. The authors amplified TCR beta CDR3 regions, and they did so from RNA transcripts for repertoire sequencing. Investigators did first-round RT-PCR with HTBI primers, then second-round multiplex PCR. TCRdb re-analysed the multiplex PCR reads in MiXCR, keeping a single row per CDR3 protein. The table shows about 1.1 million distinct CDR3 sequences, with roughly two fifths occurring only once. The sample was peripheral blood or thyroid tissue (not recorded which). The receptors were sampled from an adult man with Graves' hyperthyroidism.

With respect to this clonotype: A read error may produce the germline difference seen at one junction end. The chain joins TRBV10-3 to TRBJ1-2, with D perhaps matching TRBD1 (5 bases). The CDR3 consists of 15 residues. Germline assignment: CDR1 ENHRY and CDR2 SYGVKD. CDR3 in DNA: TGTGCCAGCAGTGAATTTACAGGAGAGGGGTATGGCTACACCTTC. The encoded protein is CASSEFTGEGYGYTF.

This chain uses TRBV29-1 with TRBJ1-5; a weak D match, TRBD1 (6 bases). The germline V and J ends were trimmed by 8 bases and 7 bases, with 18 bases remaining between them. CDR1 and CDR2 (germline): SQVTM, ANQGSEA. The CDR3 is 13 amino acids. CDR3 sequence: CSLGTGAGQPQHF. CDR3 nucleotide sequence: TGCAGCTTGGGGACGGGGGCGGGCCAGCCCCAGCATTTT.

The gene calls are TRBV24-1 and TRBJ1-1; maybe TRBD1 (6 bases). The CDR3 totals 13 residues. CDR1 is KGHDR, CDR2 SFDVKD, per germline. The germline V and J ends were trimmed by 7 bases and 3 bases, with 11 bases remaining between them. CDR3 sequence (DNA): TGTGCCACCAGGCCGGGGGCGGACACTGAAGCTTTCTTT. This encodes CATRPGADTEAFF.

This clonotype was seen repeatedly, ten times or more. The rearrangement links TRBV6-5 to TRBJ1-1, with no clear D. Trimming pared 5 bases from V and 4 bases from J, leaving 11 bases between. CDR1 is MNHEY and CDR2 is SVGAGI in the germline V gene. The CDR3 totals 13 residues. The CDR3 DNA follows: TGTGCCAGCAGTCGCATTGGCGCCACTGAAGCTTTCTTT. Amino acid sequence: CASSRIGATEAFF.

This clonotype has only a few counts. The chain is built from TRBV7-8 and TRBJ2-5, with a tentative D call TRBD1 (6 bases). Looked up from germline, CDR1 is SGHVS and CDR2 is FQNEAQ. V was cut by 5 bases and J by 2 bases, with 15 bases left in between. This CDR3 has 15 amino acids. CDR3 region: CASSREQGRQETQYF. Here the CDR3 DNA reads TGTGCCAGCAGCCGAGAACAGGGACGACAAGAGACCCAGTACTTC. Together with reference TRBV7-8 and TRBJ2-5, the CDR3 gives the full variable domain: GAGVSQSPRYKVAKRGQDVALRCDPISGHVSLFWYQQALGQGPEFLTYFQNEAQLDKSGLPSDRFFAERPEGSVSTLKIQRTQQEDSAVYLCASSREQGRQETQYFGPGTRLLVL.

There are many counts of this clonotype. The chain recombines TRBV25-1 with TRBJ2-2; 7 bases are shared with TRBD1. The CDR3 sequence is 15 residues long. Germline lookup yields CDR1 MGHDK and CDR2 SYGVNS. V lost 6 bases to trimming and J lost 1 base; unmatched junction nucleotides: 5. Here the CDR3 reads CASRGTDGNTGELFF. The DNA for the CDR3 is TGTGCCAGCAGGGGGACAGACGGGAACACCGGGGAGCTGTTTTTT.

This clonotype appeared many times. The chain is built from TRBV5-8 and TRBJ2-5; 7 nucleotides match TRBD2. CDR1 is SGHTS, CDR2 YDEGEE, per germline. Trimming removed 0 bases from V and 5 bases from J; junction bases left unmatched: 7. This CDR3 contains 15 residues. CDR3 in DNA: TGTGCCAGCAGCTTGGAACTAGCGCAGGAGGAGACCCAGTACTTC. Encoded protein: CASSLELAQEETQYF.

The chain recombines TRBV29-1 with TRBJ1-6; 8 nucleotides agree with TRBD1. In germline, CDR1 is SQVTM, CDR2 ANQGSEA. The V gene end was trimmed by 7 bases and the J gene end by 10 bases; junction bases not matched to a gene: 6. The CDR3 covers 12 residues. CDR3 DNA: TGCAGCGACCGACAGGGGAGGTCACCCCTCCACTTT. This translates into CSDRQGRSPLHF.

This clonotype was picked up one time. The genes are TRBV9 and TRBJ2-5; 8 nucleotides agree with TRBD2. The V segment lost 1 base and the J segment 2 bases; nucleotides outside the gene matches: 4. The CDR3 covers 15 residues. Germline CDR1 is SGDLS and CDR2 is YYNGEE. The CDR3 loop is CASSVLAGKQETQYF. The CDR3 coding sequence is TGTGCCAGCAGCGTACTAGCGGGCAAACAAGAGACCCAGTACTTC. Full variable domain (remainder filled in from reference TRBV9 and TRBJ2-5): DSGVTQTPKHLITATGQRVTLRCSPRSGDLSVYWYQQSLDQGLQFLIQYYNGEERAKGNILERFSAQQFPDLHSELNLSSLELGDSALYFCASSVLAGKQETQYFGPGTRLLVL.

This clonotype was detected many times. The chain couples TRBV19 to TRBJ1-5, with TRBD1 identical over 8 bases. The J segment lost 0 bases and the V segment lost 5 bases, leaving 6 bases of the junction unmatched. CDR3 size: 16 residues. Germline assignment: CDR1 LNHDA and CDR2 SQIVND (reference sequence). The CDR3 spells CASSPRTGSSNQPQHF. The DNA of the CDR3 is TGTGCCAGTAGTCCTCGGACAGGGAGTAGCAATCAGCCCCAGCATTTT.

This clonotype has just one count. The chain recombines TRBV29-1 with TRBJ1-2, with D perhaps TRBD1 (5 bases). The length of the CDR3 is 8 residues. Germline-derived CDR1 and CDR2 are SQVTM and ANQGSEA. In DNA form, the CDR3 reads TGCGGAGGGGCGGGCTACACCTTC. This encodes CGGAGYTF.

This clonotype has a handful of counts. The gene calls are TRBV3-1 and TRBJ2-7; the match to TRBD1 covers 10 bases. Germline CDR1 reads LGHDT; CDR2 reads YNNKEL (reference sequence). V shed 4 bases and J 5 bases; nucleotides not matched to a gene: 5. This CDR3 has 14 residues. In DNA, the CDR3 is TGTGCCAGCAGCCGCCGGGACAGGGGACACGAGCAGTACTTC. Amino acids: CASSRRDRGHEQYF.

The chain employs TRBV7-8 and TRBJ2-7; either TRBD1 or TRBD2 may fit D (6 bases each). The CDR3 length is 15 residues. Trimming left V 2 bases short and J 3 bases short, with 14 bases between. From germline, CDR1 is SGHVS and CDR2 FQNEAQ. The CDR3 loop is CASSLMGGSVYEQYF. CDR3 bases: TGTGCCAGCAGCTTAATGGGGGGCAGTGTCTACGAGCAGTACTTC. The entire variable domain, with the rest obtained from reference TRBV7-8 and TRBJ2-7, is as follows: GAGVSQSPRYKVAKRGQDVALRCDPISGHVSLFWYQQALGQGPEFLTYFQNEAQLDKSGLPSDRFFAERPEGSVSTLKIQRTQQEDSAVYLCASSLMGGSVYEQYFGPGTRLTVT.

Points on this clonotype: Relative to the germline gene, one junction end is altered; a read error may explain this. The chain employs TRBV15 and TRBJ1-5; D might be TRBD1 (6 bases). Germline-derived CDR1 and CDR2 are LNHNV and YYDKDF (reference sequence). This CDR3 spans 16 amino acids. The DNA for the CDR3 is TGCGCCAGCAGCCAGCTCCCATGGGGGCCGGACCAGCCCCAGCATTTT. It encodes CASSQLPWGPDQPQHF.

J is TRBJ2-7 and V is TRBV4-3; a possible D gene is TRBD1 (5 bases). Trimming removed 0 bases from V and 0 bases from J, with 12 bases in between. Germline V gene lookup returns CDR1 LGHNA and CDR2 YSLEER. This CDR3 contains 16 residues. As DNA, the CDR3 is TGCGCCAGCAGCCAAGATTCTTCGACAGTCTCCTACGAGCAGTACTTC. It yields the protein CASSQDSSTVSYEQYF.

The V and J genes are TRBV10-3 and TRBJ1-5; tentatively, D is TRBD1 (5 bases). The CDR3 contains 16 residues. Germline lookup yields CDR1 ENHRY and CDR2 SYGVKD. Trimming stripped 4 bases from V and 4 bases from J, with 17 bases between. CDR3 bases: TGTGCCATCAGTGCCCAGGGACCCGAACCGAATCAGCCCCAGCATTTT. As protein: CAISAQGPEPNQPQHF.

This chain joins TRBV7-9 and TRBJ1-1; D unresolved. V lost 6 bases and J 0 bases, leaving 20 bases between the germline ends. The CDR3 runs 17 residues. CDR1 SEHNR and CDR2 FQNEAQ come from the germline V gene (reference sequence). CDR3 sequence: CASSSPGILKMNTEAFF. CDR3 nucleotides: TGTGCCAGCAGTTCACCGGGGATTTTGAAAATGAACACTGAAGCTTTCTTT.

V gene TRBV7-2 combines with J gene TRBJ1-2, with a weak D call TRBD1 (5 bases). V dropped 6 bases and J dropped 8 bases, with 16 bases sitting between them. This CDR3 region has 13 residues. Germline CDR1 is SGHTA and CDR2 is FQGNSA. CDR3 nucleotide sequence: TGTGCCAGCAGTTGCTGGGGCGAAGTGGGCTACACCTTC. Translating it yields CASSCWGEVGYTF.